The T cell receptor beta chain described here comes from a study of blood T cell repertoires in COVID-19. Study background: Samples came from the United States, Italy and Spain, spanning acute and convalescent COVID-19. PBMCs, B-cell-depleted T cells, or T cells were the source of the cDNA or gDNA that made up the material.

As handled by the study authors: Amplification of reference gene primers was used by the study to estimate nucleated cell counts. Assay used: immunoSEQ multiplex PCR; TCRdb lists only in-frame clones, some missing. V, J and clone size are those of that table, while D and trimming were read from the DNA. The sample lists 650,000 to 800,000 clones; 70% to 90% were seen once. This CDR3 contains 13 residues. A remark on this clone: The junction and the germline gene differ at one end; a read error may be behind it.

The chain joins TRBV12-3 or TRBV12-4 to TRBJ2-1; 7 nucleotides agree with TRBD2. This clonotype was sampled from a woman between 18 and 30 years old with acute or convalescent COVID-19. Source material: peripheral blood. In DNA form, the CDR3 reads TGTGCCAGCAGTTCGCGGGGGAAGATTGAGAAGTTCTTC. It is translated as CASSSRGKIEKFF.